This note documents a single T cell receptor beta chain sequence. The data belong to a study of CD8+CD57+ T cells in acquired aplastic anemia. Genomic DNA constituted the template upon which TCR beta VDJ and CDR3 profiling was performed. TCRdb ran MiXCR on the reads and lists one entry per CDR3 protein. Of 120,000 or so distinct CDR3 sequences listed, 48% are singletons. This clonotype originated in a human donor in good health, serving as a control. The sequenced sample consisted of sorted CD4+, CD8+, or CD8+CD57+ T cells (not recorded which) from PBMCs.

CDR3 sequence reads: CASSDGTIHEQYF. Written as DNA, the CDR3 is TGTGCCAGTAGTGACGGGACTATCCACGAGCAGTACTTC. This sequence joins TRBV19 and TRBJ2-7; 7 bases are shared with TRBD2. The CDR3 spans 13 residues. V trimming: 5 bases; J trimming: 5 bases; junction bases outside the gene matches: 6. Per the germline V gene, CDR1 is LNHDA and CDR2 is SQIVND (reference sequence).